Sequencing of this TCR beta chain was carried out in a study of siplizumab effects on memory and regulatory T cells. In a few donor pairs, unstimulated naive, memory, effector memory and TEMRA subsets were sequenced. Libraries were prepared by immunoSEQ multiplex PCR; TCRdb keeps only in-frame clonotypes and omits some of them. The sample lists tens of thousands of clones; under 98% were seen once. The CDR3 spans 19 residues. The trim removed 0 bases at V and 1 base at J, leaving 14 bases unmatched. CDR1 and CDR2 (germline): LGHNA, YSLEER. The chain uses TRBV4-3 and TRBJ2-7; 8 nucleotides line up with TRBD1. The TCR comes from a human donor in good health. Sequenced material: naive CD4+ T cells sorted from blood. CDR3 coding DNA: TGCGCCAGCAGCCAAGATATCGCAGGGGGCACCCCGCATTCCTACGAGCAGTACTTC. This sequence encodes CASSQDIAGGTPHSYEQYF.